Shown below are 27 T cell receptor beta chains from a single sample sequenced in a study of human T cells and chemical hapten exposure. TCRdb called the RACE reads again in MiXCR, with one record for every CDR3 protein. This table has some 42,000 distinct CDR3 sequences, approximately 9% appearing once. Time point here: patch test 2, 6 weeks after DPC sensitization. Treatment defined: therapeutic diphenylcyclopropenone sensitization with weekly scalp DPC. The sample was whole blood, taken in connection with sensitization to the hapten diphenylcyclopropenone (DPC). Receptors were obtained from a woman aged 40-49 years with alopecia areata. Some clones in this sample may be carry-over from other donors' samples.

This chain joins TRBV28 and TRBJ1-1, with D uncertain. V was clipped by 5 bases and J by 1 base, with 8 bases between them. In germline, CDR1 is MDHEN, CDR2 SYDVKM. The CDR3 is made up of 13 amino acids. CDR3 coding DNA: TGTGCCAGCAGTCCACAGAGGAACACTGAAGCTTTCTTT. This encodes CASSPQRNTEAFF.

This clonotype has just a few counts. J is TRBJ2-2 and V is TRBV7-2; D unresolved. CDR1 and CDR2 from the germline V gene are SGHTA and FQGNSA. Trimming cost V 5 bases and J 7 bases, with 5 bases left between them. The CDR3 contains 11 residues. Written as DNA, the CDR3 is TGTGCCAGCAGCCCCCTCGGGGAGCTGTTTTTT. Translated: CASSPLGELFF.

This clonotype showed up many times. CDR3 DNA sequence: TGCAGTGCTAGAGAAGGAACAGCCGATCAGCCCCAGCATTTT. Translating it yields CSAREGTADQPQHF. The chain combines TRBV20-1 with TRBJ1-5, with D unclear. Per germline, CDR1 DFQATT and CDR2 SNEGSKA (reference sequence). V was cut by 0 bases and J by 5 bases, with 11 bases left in between. The CDR3 is 14 residues long.

In its sample, this clonotype was seen many times. V usage is TRBV20-1 and J usage is TRBJ2-2; the D gene is possibly TRBD2 (5 bases). V lost 3 bases to trimming and J lost 1 base, with 9 bases between them. Per germline, CDR1 DFQATT and CDR2 SNEGSKA (reference sequence). The CDR3 contains 14 residues. The CDR3 spells CSARPSGNTGELFF. The CDR3 nucleotides are TGCAGTGCTAGGCCCAGCGGGAACACCGGGGAGCTGTTTTTT.

This CDR3 is CASSDNCGWFF. The CDR3 nucleotides read TGTGCCAGCAGTGACAATTGTGGTTGGTTCTTC. V gene TRBV3-2 combines with J gene TRBJ2-1. TRBV3-2 is a pseudogene segment. The CDR3 runs 11 residues.

The chain couples TRBV28 to TRBJ2-4; possibly TRBD2 for D (6 bases). V gave up 5 bases and J gave up 8 bases, with 13 bases separating them. This CDR3 is 13 amino acids long. CDR1 is MDHEN and CDR2 is SYDVKM in the germline V gene. The CDR3 bases are TGTGCCAGCAGTAGGGACCGCGGGGACATTCAGTACTTC. Translation: CASSRDRGDIQYF.

The chain recombines TRBV11-2 with TRBJ2-7; 7 positions match TRBD1. Per germline, CDR1 SGHAT and CDR2 FQNNGV. V dropped 5 bases and J dropped 3; count of bases not matched to a gene: 10. There are 15 residues in the CDR3. Here the CDR3 DNA reads TGTGCCAGCAGCCGTACCCGGGACAGACTCTACGAGCAGTACTTC. Encoded protein: CASSRTRDRLYEQYF.

The genes are TRBV10-3 and TRBJ2-5; D remains unclear. The germline CDR1 and CDR2 sequences are ENHRY and SYGVKD. V was clipped by 8 bases and J by 5 bases, with 18 bases between them. The CDR3 has 14 residues. The CDR3 region is CAIAPEVKRETQYF. The CDR3 nucleotides are TGTGCCATCGCTCCCGAGGTTAAACGGGAGACCCAGTACTTC.

This clonotype was observed at least ten times. V usage is TRBV7-9 and J usage is TRBJ1-2; D not certain. CDR1 is SEHNR and CDR2 is FQNEAQ in the germline V gene (reference sequence). This CDR3 spans 15 amino acids. V lost 5 bases to trimming and J lost 0 bases, with 13 bases between them. CDR3 sequence reads: CASSRRTGTNYGYTF. The CDR3 nucleotides are TGTGCCAGCAGCCGGCGGACGGGAACTAACTATGGCTACACCTTC.

This clonotype was counted ten times or more. The chain recombines TRBV7-3 with TRBJ1-1; no clear D gene. The CDR3 has 14 residues. Germline CDR1 SGHTA, CDR2 FQGTGA. Trimming took off 2 bases at V and 2 bases at J, with 9 bases between the two ends. CDR3 amino acids: CASSLLGHNTEAFF. The CDR3 DNA is TGTGCCAGCAGCTTATTAGGCCATAACACTGAAGCTTTCTTT.

This clonotype was counted many times. The chain recombines TRBV6-4 with TRBJ1-1; tentative D call: TRBD1 (6 bases). Trimming removed 4 bases from V and 4 bases from J, with 28 bases in between. Germline loops: CDR1 MRHNA, CDR2 SNTAGT. The CDR3 contains 19 residues. The DNA for the CDR3 is TGTGCCAGCAGTGTTGGTCCCTCGACAGGCGAGATTGTCCGCACTGAAGCTTTCTTT. This gives the protein CASSVGPSTGEIVRTEAFF.

The rearrangement uses TRBV30 and TRBJ2-7; 11 nucleotides line up with TRBD1. The germline gives CDR1 GTSNPN, CDR2 SVGIG (reference sequence). The CDR3 is 11 amino acids. V lost 8 bases, J lost 3 bases, and 0 bases stayed unmatched. CDR3 in amino acids: CAGTGGYEQYF. The DNA of the CDR3 is TGTGCCGGGACAGGGGGCTACGAGCAGTACTTC.

This clonotype was counted ten times or more. The chain joins TRBV29-1 to TRBJ2-1, with 7 bases aligning to TRBD1. The CDR3 runs to 12 residues. J lost 8 bases, V lost 3 bases, and 4 bases had no gene match. Germline V gene lookup returns CDR1 SQVTM and CDR2 ANQGSEA. The CDR3 bases are TGCAGCGTTGACCCCGGGACAGATGAGCAGTTCTTC. Encoded protein: CSVDPGTDEQFF.

The V and J genes are TRBV9 and TRBJ2-2, with a weak D call TRBD1 (6 bases). The V end was cut by 3 bases, the J end by 2 bases, with 11 bases between. This CDR3 spans 15 amino acids. The germline V gene encodes CDR1 SGDLS and CDR2 YYNGEE. CDR3 residues: CASSALDRNTGELFF. The CDR3 bases are TGTGCCAGCAGCGCGTTGGACAGAAACACCGGGGAGCTGTTTTTT.

As DNA, the CDR3 is TGCAGTGCTAGTCCCCGACTGAGGGCTGAAGCTTTCTTT. The encoded protein is CSASPRLRAEAFF. This sequence joins TRBV20-1 and TRBJ1-1; D is undetermined. V lost 3 bases to trimming and J lost 6 bases, with 14 bases between them. Germline V lookup: CDR1 DFQATT, CDR2 SNEGSKA (reference sequence). CDR3 length: 13 residues.

This clonotype was observed many times. The chain carries TRBV7-3 and TRBJ2-6; D is ambiguous. This CDR3 has 16 amino acids. V was shortened by 4 bases and J by 0 bases, with 10 bases between the two germline ends. In germline, CDR1 is SGHTA, CDR2 FQGTGA. CDR3 loop: CASSSSLTSGANVLTF. The CDR3 DNA reads as TGTGCCAGCAGCTCCTCTTTGACCTCTGGGGCCAACGTCCTGACTTTC.

In this sample, this clonotype turned up many times. The V gene is TRBV5-1, the J gene TRBJ2-5; D not resolved. This CDR3 comprises 11 residues. Germline assignment: CDR1 SGHRS and CDR2 YFSETQ. V shed 4 bases and J shed 3 bases, with 4 bases lying between them. Here the CDR3 reads CASSMKETQYF. CDR3 in DNA: TGCGCCAGCAGCATGAAAGAGACCCAGTACTTC. Full variable domain (remainder filled in from reference TRBV5-1 and TRBJ2-5): KAGVTQTPRYLIKTRGQQVTLSCSPISGHRSVSWYQQTPGQGLQFLFEYFSETQRNKGNFPGRFSGRQFSNSRSEMNVSTLELGDSALYLCASSMKETQYFGPGTRLLVL.

In the case of this clonotype: A clone one base away is much larger, so this may be a read error. The rearrangement uses TRBV12-3 or TRBV12-4 and TRBJ1-5; a possible D gene is TRBD1 (6 bases). The germline V and J ends were trimmed by 10 bases and 2 bases, with 15 bases remaining between them. The CDR3 consists of 14 residues. In DNA, the CDR3 is TGTGCCAACTCCAGGGGATCGGGCAATCAGCCCCAGCATTTT. The encoded protein is CANSRGSGNQPQHF.

This clonotype was observed at least ten times. The V gene is TRBV7-8, the J gene TRBJ1-1; D is perhaps TRBD1 (6 bases). The V and J ends lost 5 bases and 3 bases respectively, with 10 bases between them. This CDR3 is built from 13 residues. From germline, CDR1 is SGHVS and CDR2 FQNEAQ. This chain's CDR3 is CASSPKGDTEAFF. The CDR3 DNA sequence: TGTGCCAGCAGCCCAAAGGGGGACACTGAAGCTTTCTTT.

This clonotype came up a few times. The chain employs TRBV6-5 and TRBJ1-6; unclear D gene. This CDR3 is built from 14 residues. CDR1 is MNHEY and CDR2 is SVGAGI in the germline V gene. V was pared by 8 bases and J by 7 bases, with 15 bases between. This CDR3 reads CASQSSPVNSPLHF. Written as DNA, the CDR3 is TGTGCCAGCCAGTCGAGTCCAGTAAATTCACCCCTCCACTTT.

This clonotype occurred many times. The junction does not match germline at one end; this may be a read error. The chain recombines TRBV2 with TRBJ1-3; no clear D. CDR3 length equals 13 residues. CDR1 and CDR2 from the germline V gene are SNHLY and FYNNEI. The DNA for the CDR3 is TGTGCCAGCAGTGGGCGAAGGGCTCCCTTCTTGGATTTT. It translates to CASSGRRAPFLDF.

This clonotype was seen repeatedly, ten times or more. The rearrangement links TRBV6-1 to TRBJ2-5; 11 bases map to TRBD1. Trimming removed 5 bases from V and 7 bases from J; junction bases left unmatched: 6. This CDR3 is built from 14 residues. The V gene's germline CDR1 is MNHNS and CDR2 SASEGT. This CDR3 reads CASSLGGTGGTQYF. The DNA for the CDR3 is TGTGCCAGCAGTTTAGGGGGGACAGGGGGGACCCAGTACTTC.

This clonotype was observed at least ten times. V usage is TRBV12-3 or TRBV12-4 and J usage is TRBJ1-4; D might be TRBD1 (6 bases). Trimming took off 6 bases at V and 3 bases at J, with 17 bases between the two ends. The CDR3 is made up of 16 amino acids. CDR3 protein: CASSRDQGRPNEKLFF. In nucleotides, the CDR3 is TGTGCCAGCAGCAGGGACCAGGGGCGTCCTAATGAAAAACTGTTTTTT.

The chain has TRBV7-2 and TRBJ1-1; D is unresolved. The CDR3 loop spans 13 amino acids. CDR1 is SGHTA and CDR2 is FQGNSA in the germline V gene. V lost 5 bases and J 0 bases, leaving 7 bases between the germline ends. CDR3 region: CASSADMNTEAFF. In DNA form, the CDR3 reads TGTGCCAGCAGCGCCGATATGAACACTGAAGCTTTCTTT.

This clonotype has at least ten counts. The chain recombines TRBV3-1 with TRBJ1-1; a possible D gene is TRBD1 (6 bases). V dropped 3 bases and J dropped 11 bases, with 10 bases sitting between them. This CDR3 comprises 11 residues. Germline assignment: CDR1 LGHDT and CDR2 YNNKEL (reference sequence). The DNA for the CDR3 is TGTGCCAGCAGCCACTCAGGGGAGGCTTTCTTT. Translating gives CASSHSGEAFF.

This clonotype was seen repeatedly, ten times or more. The genes are TRBV11-2 and TRBJ2-1, with D possibly matching TRBD2 (6 bases). Trimming pared 5 bases from V and 1 base from J, leaving 12 bases between. The CDR3 length is 15 residues. Germline-derived CDR1 and CDR2 are SGHAT and FQNNGV. DNA for the CDR3: TGTGCCAGCAGCCCGGAGGGCCCATCCTACAATGAGCAGTTCTTC. Its translation: CASSPEGPSYNEQFF.

CDR3 in DNA: TGTGCCAGCAGTTCGGCCGGACAGGGGAGAGATACGCAGTATTTT. It encodes CASSSAGQGRDTQYF. The chain uses TRBV28 and TRBJ2-3; TRBD1 matches at 9 bases. CDR1 is MDHEN, CDR2 SYDVKM, per germline. This CDR3 contains 15 residues. Trimming cost V 4 bases and J 5 bases; bases outside gene matches: 7.